This T cell receptor (beta chain) stems from a study of T cells in Graves' hyperthyroidism and ophthalmopathy. Background on the study: Any treatment followed the collection of peripheral blood at initial diagnosis. Overall study findings and caveats: Most clonotypes expanded in the thyroid (above 0.001) were also present in blood. The model identified upcoming ophthalmopathy a median approximately 6.5 months ahead of onset.

Amplification of TCR beta CDR3 regions used RNA as the template. HTBI primers were employed in a first-round RT-PCR of the TCR CDR3. TCRdb used MiXCR to reprocess the multiplex PCR reads, holding one entry per CDR3 protein. The sample lists approximately 600,000 distinct CDR3 sequences, about 17% occurring once. This clonotype has more than one count but fewer than ten. Its antigen remains unidentified. Uncontrolled infection, other autoimmune disease, pregnancy or lactation barred patients from enrollment. Germline CDR1 and CDR2: MRHNA and SNTAGT. Trimming left V 3 bases short and J 3 bases short, with 6 bases between. CDR3 length: 13 amino acids.

The chain carries TRBV6-4 and TRBJ2-1, with D tentatively TRBD2 (6 bases). The specimen sequenced was blood. The TCR originated in a woman in her 30s with Graves' hyperthyroidism. The CDR3 coding sequence is TGTGCCAGCAGTGAGACTAGCTACAATGAGCAGTTCTTC. Translated: CASSETSYNEQFF.